These 6 T cell receptor beta chains were sequenced from one sample in a study of post-analysis software for immune sequencing data. Study-wide findings and caveats: Roughly 5 TRBV segments occurring more often in patients than controls included TRBV5-6, TRBV5-1 and TRBV20-1.

No antigen is known for these receptors. Libraries were made from TCR beta cDNA, and they carried unique molecular identifiers. TCRdb reprocessed the PCR reads with MiXCR, giving one entry per CDR3 protein. The sample has some 690,000 distinct CDR3 sequences, roughly three fifths seen once. Sequences were obtained from blood. These receptors were taken from a girl under 10 years old with multiple sclerosis.

The chain joins TRBV20-1 to TRBJ2-7; TRBD2 matches at 10 bases. V shed 0 bases, J shed 1 base, and the junction held 6 bases outside the gene matches. CDR1 DFQATT and CDR2 SNEGSKA come from the germline V gene (reference sequence). The CDR3 is 16 amino acids. The CDR3 bases are TGCAGTGCTAGAGACGAGCTAGCGGGAGTGTCCTACGAGCAGTACTTC. Protein: CSARDELAGVSYEQYF.

With respect to this clonotype: One junction end disagrees with the germline gene, perhaps due to a read error. The chain links TRBV7-2 to TRBJ1-2; 9 nucleotides align to TRBD1. This CDR3 region has 15 residues. Germline V gene lookup returns CDR1 SGHTA and CDR2 FQGNSA. The CDR3 nucleotides are TGTGCCAGTAGCTCCCCCGGGACAGGGATCTATGGCTACACCTTC. Translating it yields CASSSPGTGIYGYTF.

In its sample, this clonotype was seen a few times. Relative to the germline gene, one junction end is altered; a read error may explain this. The chain employs TRBV5-1 and TRBJ1-1, with TRBD1 matching over 7 bases. CDR1 is SGHRS and CDR2 is YFSETQ in the germline V gene. The CDR3 extends over 14 amino acids. DNA for the CDR3: TGTGCCAGCAGCTTGAGGGCAGGGGGCACTGAAGCTTTCTTT. It encodes CASSLRAGGTEAFF.

This clonotype turned up a few times. The junction shows a germline mismatch at one end, possibly a read error. The gene calls are TRBV5-1 and TRBJ2-3; 7 nucleotides line up with TRBD2. In germline, CDR1 is SGHRS, CDR2 YFSETQ. CDR3 size: 14 residues. The chain's CDR3 is CASSLGTNTDTQYF. The DNA for the CDR3 is TGTGCCAGCAGCTTAGGGACTAATACAGATACGCAGTATTTT.

This chain uses TRBV4-1 with TRBJ2-3, with D unclear. The CDR3 runs 16 residues. Germline V lookup: CDR1 MGHRA, CDR2 YSYEKL. V lost 1 base, J lost 4 bases, and 15 bases lay in between. CDR3 sequence (DNA): TGCGCCAGCAGCCAAGGAGACTCGGATTGGGCAGATACGCAGTATTTT. Its translation: CASSQGDSDWADTQYF.

This clonotype was counted a few times. The chain recombines TRBV29-1 with TRBJ2-1, with D possibly matching TRBD2 (6 bases). The CDR3 has 13 residues. V was cut by 0 bases and J by 9 bases, with 12 bases left in between. CDR1 and CDR2 (germline): SQVTM, ANQGSEA. The CDR3 DNA reads TGCAGCGTTGAAGAAGGTGCGCGGGGTGAGCAGTTCTTC. It encodes CSVEEGARGEQFF.